This TCR beta chain was captured in a study of blood T cell repertoires in COVID-19. Clones were sequenced by immunoSEQ multiplex PCR, and TCRdb holds only the in-frame ones, with some missing. The sample has roughly 200,000 clones, over 75% seen once. CDR1 and CDR2 from the germline V gene are SEHNR and FQNEAQ (reference sequence). This CDR3 contains 14 residues. Trimming removed 1 base from V and 5 bases from J, with 11 bases in between. The TCR comes from a man aged 50-60 years who had recovered from COVID-19. This chain joins TRBV7-9 and TRBJ1-2, with a possible D match to TRBD1 (5 bases). The sample was peripheral blood. The CDR3 DNA reads as TGTGCCAGCAGCTTAGACGACAGATTATATGGCTACACCTTC. Amino acid sequence: CASSLDDRLYGYTF.